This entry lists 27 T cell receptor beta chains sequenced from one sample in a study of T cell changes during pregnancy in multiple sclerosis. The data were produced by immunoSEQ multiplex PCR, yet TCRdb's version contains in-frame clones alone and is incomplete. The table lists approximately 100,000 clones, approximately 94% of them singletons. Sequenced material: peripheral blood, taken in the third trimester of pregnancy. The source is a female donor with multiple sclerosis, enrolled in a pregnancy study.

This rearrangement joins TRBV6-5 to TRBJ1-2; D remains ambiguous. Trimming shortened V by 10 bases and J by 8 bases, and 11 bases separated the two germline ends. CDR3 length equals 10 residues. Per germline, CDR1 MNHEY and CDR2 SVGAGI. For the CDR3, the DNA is TGTGCCACCTCTAAATGGGGCTACACCTTC. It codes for CATSKWGYTF.

CDR3 protein: CASSPLGLYNEQFF. In DNA form, the CDR3 reads TGTGCCAGCAGCCCGCTTGGACTATACAATGAGCAGTTCTTC. The rearrangement joins TRBV9 to TRBJ2-1; tentative D call: TRBD2 (6 bases). V lost 4 bases and J lost 4, with 12 bases in between. The CDR3 spans 14 residues. Germline V CDR1 and CDR2: SGDLS, YYNGEE. Drawing the rest from reference TRBV9 and TRBJ2-1, the complete variable domain is DSGVTQTPKHLITATGQRVTLRCSPRSGDLSVYWYQQSLDQGLQFLIQYYNGEERAKGNILERFSAQQFPDLHSELNLSSLELGDSALYFCASSPLGLYNEQFFGPGTRLTVL.

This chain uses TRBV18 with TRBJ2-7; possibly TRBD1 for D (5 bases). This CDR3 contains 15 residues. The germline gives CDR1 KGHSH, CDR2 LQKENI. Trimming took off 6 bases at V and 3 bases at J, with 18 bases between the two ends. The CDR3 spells CASSPTIGGHYEQYF. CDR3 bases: TGTGCCAGCTCGCCCACCATTGGCGGACACTACGAGCAGTACTTC.

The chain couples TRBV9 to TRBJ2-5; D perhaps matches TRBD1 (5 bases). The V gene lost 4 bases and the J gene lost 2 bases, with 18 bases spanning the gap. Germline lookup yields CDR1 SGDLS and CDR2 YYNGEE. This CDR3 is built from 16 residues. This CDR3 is CASSPGLQVSQETQYF. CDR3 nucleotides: TGTGCCAGCAGCCCAGGCTTACAGGTCTCACAAGAGACCCAGTACTTC.

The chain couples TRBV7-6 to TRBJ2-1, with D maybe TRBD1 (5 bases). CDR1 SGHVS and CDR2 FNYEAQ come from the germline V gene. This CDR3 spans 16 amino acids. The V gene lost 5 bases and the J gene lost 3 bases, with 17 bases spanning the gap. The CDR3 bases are TGTGCCAGCAGCACATCAGGGTCCCCCGGCTACAATGAGCAGTTCTTC. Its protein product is CASSTSGSPGYNEQFF.

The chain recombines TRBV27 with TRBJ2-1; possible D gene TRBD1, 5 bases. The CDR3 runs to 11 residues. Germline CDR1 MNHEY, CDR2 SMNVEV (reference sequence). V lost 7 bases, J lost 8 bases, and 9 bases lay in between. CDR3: CASNWGDEQFF. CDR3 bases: TGTGCCAGCAATTGGGGCGATGAGCAGTTCTTC.

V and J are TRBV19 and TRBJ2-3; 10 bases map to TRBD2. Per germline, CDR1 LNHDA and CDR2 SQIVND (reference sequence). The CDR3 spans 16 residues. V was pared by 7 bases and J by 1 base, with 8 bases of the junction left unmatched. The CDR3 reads CASTRKSGGGTDTQYF. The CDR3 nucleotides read TGTGCCAGTACCAGAAAGAGCGGGGGGGGCACAGATACGCAGTATTTT.

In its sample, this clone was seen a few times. The CDR3 spells CAWSAGPRGISNQPQHF. CDR3 DNA sequence: TGTGCCTGGAGTGCCGGACCGCGGGGGATTAGCAATCAGCCCCAGCATTTT. V usage is TRBV30 and J usage is TRBJ1-5; TRBD1 is a possible D gene (5 bases). Germline CDR1 reads GTSNPN; CDR2 reads SVGIG (reference sequence). V was trimmed by 1 base and J by 0 bases, leaving 16 bases between them. CDR3 length: 17 amino acids. The variable domain in full, with the rest retrieved from reference TRBV30 and TRBJ1-5, is SQTIHQWPATLVQPVGSPLSLECTVEGTSNPNLYWYRQAAGRGLQLLFYSVGIGQISSEVPQNLSASRPQDRQFILSSKKLLLSDSGFYLCAWSAGPRGISNQPQHFGDGTRLSIL.

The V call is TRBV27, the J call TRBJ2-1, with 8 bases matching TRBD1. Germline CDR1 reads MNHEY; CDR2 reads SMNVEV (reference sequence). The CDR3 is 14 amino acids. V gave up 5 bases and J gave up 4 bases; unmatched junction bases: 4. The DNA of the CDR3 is TGTGCCAGCAGTCCGGGACAGGCGTACAATGAGCAGTTCTTC. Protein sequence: CASSPGQAYNEQFF.

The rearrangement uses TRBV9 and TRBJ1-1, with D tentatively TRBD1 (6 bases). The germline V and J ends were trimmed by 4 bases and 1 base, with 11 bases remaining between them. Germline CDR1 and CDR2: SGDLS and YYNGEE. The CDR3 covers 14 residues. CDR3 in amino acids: CASSTAGANTEAFF. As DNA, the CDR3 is TGTGCCAGCAGCACGGCAGGGGCGAACACTGAAGCTTTCTTT.

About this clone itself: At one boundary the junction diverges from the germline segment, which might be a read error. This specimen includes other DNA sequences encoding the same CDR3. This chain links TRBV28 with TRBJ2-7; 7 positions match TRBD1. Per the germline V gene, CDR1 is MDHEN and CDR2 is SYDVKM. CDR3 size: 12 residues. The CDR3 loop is CATDRNSYEQYF. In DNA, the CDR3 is TGTGCCACGGACAGGAACTCCTATGAGCAGTACTTC.

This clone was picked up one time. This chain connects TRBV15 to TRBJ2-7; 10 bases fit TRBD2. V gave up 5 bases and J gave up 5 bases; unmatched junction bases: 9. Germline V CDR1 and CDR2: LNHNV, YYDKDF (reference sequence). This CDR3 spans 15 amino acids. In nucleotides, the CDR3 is TGTGCCACCAGCTTCCGACTAGCGGGCAAAAACGAGCAGTACTTC. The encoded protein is CATSFRLAGKNEQYF.

For the CDR3, the DNA is TGTGCCAGTAGTCCTTGGGGTTTGGAAGGGGGCAATCAGCCCCAGCATTTT. Its translation is CASSPWGLEGGNQPQHF. The chain has TRBV19 and TRBJ1-5; a possible D gene is TRBD1 (5 bases). CDR3 length equals 17 residues. V shed 5 bases and J shed 2 bases, with 19 bases lying between them. Germline CDR1 reads LNHDA; CDR2 reads SQIVND (reference sequence).

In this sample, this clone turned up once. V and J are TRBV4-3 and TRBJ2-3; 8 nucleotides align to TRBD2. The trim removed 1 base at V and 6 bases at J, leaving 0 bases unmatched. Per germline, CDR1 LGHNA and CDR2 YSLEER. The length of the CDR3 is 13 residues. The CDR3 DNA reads TGCGCCAGCAGCCAAGCGGGGGGGGATACGCAGTATTTT. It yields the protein CASSQAGGDTQYF.

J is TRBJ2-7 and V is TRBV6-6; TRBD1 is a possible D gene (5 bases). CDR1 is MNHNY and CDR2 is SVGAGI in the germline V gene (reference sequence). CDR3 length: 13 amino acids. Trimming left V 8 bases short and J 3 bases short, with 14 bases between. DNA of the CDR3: TGTGCCAGCTCAGGGCTCTCGTTCTACGAGCAGTACTTC. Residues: CASSGLSFYEQYF.

CDR3: CASSLLAGLAGTDTQYF. DNA for the CDR3: TGTGCCAGCAGCCTCCTCGCGGGACTAGCGGGAACAGATACGCAGTATTTT. The V and J genes are TRBV4-2 and TRBJ2-3, with 13 bases aligning to TRBD2. Germline V lookup: CDR1 LGHNA, CDR2 YNFKEQ. V lost 4 bases to trimming and J lost 3 bases; unmatched junction nucleotides: 7. The CDR3 contains 17 residues.

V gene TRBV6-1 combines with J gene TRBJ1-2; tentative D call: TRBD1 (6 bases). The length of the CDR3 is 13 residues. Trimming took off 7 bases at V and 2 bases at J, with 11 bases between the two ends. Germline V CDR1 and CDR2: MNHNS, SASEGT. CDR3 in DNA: TGTGCCAGCATCCGAGACAGGAACTATGGCTACACCTTC. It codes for CASIRDRNYGYTF.

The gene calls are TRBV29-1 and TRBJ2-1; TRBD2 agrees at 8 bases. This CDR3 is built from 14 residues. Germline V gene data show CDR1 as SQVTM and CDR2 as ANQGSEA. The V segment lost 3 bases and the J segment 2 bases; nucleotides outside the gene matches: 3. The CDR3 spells CSVENSGTYNEQFF. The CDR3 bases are TGCAGCGTTGAGAATAGCGGGACCTACAATGAGCAGTTCTTC.

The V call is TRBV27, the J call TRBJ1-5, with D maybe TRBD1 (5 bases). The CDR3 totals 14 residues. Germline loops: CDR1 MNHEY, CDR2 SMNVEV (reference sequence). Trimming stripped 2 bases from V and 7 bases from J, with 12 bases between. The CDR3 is CASSLGDSRQPQHF. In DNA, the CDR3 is TGTGCCAGCAGTTTAGGAGACAGTCGGCAGCCCCAGCATTTT.

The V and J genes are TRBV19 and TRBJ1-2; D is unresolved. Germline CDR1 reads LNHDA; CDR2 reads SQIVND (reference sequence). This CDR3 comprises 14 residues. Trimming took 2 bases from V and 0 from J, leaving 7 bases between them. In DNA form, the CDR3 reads TGTGCCAGTAGTATATTGTCAGCTAACTATGGCTACACCTTC. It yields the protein CASSILSANYGYTF.

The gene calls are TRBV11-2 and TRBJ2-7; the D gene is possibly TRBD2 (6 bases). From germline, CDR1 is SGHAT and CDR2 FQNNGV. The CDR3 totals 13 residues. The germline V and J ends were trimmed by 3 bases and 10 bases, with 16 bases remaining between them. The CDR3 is CASSFRGIREQYF. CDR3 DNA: TGTGCCAGCAGCTTCCGCGGGATAAGGGAACAGTACTTC.

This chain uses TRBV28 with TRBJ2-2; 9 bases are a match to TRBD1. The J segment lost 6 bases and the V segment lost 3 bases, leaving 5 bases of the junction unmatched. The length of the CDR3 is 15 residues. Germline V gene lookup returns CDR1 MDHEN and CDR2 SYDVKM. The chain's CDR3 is CASSFGTGMAGELFF. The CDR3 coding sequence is TGTGCCAGCAGTTTTGGGACAGGGATGGCCGGGGAGCTGTTTTTT. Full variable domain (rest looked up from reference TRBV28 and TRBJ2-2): DVKVTQSSRYLVKRTGEKVFLECVQDMDHENMFWYRQDPGLGLRLIYFSYDVKMKEKGDIPEGYSVSREKKERFSLILESASTNQTSMYLCASSFGTGMAGELFFGEGSRLTVL.

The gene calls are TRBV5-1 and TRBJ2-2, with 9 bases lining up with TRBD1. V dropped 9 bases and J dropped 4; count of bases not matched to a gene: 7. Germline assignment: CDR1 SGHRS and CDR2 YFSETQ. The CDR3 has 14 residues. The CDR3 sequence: CATWGQGSTGELFF. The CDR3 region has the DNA TGCGCCACCTGGGGACAGGGATCCACCGGGGAGCTGTTTTTT.

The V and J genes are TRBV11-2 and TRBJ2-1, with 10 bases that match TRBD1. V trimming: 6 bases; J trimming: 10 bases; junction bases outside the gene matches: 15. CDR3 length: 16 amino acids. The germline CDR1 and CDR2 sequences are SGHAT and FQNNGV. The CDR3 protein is CASRHPGQGISREQFF. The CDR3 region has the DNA TGTGCCAGCAGACATCCGGGACAGGGGATTTCAAGAGAGCAGTTCTTC.

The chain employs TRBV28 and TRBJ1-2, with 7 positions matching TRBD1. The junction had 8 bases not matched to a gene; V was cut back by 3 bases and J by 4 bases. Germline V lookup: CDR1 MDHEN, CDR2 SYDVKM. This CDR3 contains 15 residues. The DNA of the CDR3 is TGTGCCAGCAGTTTGTACCTTGGACAGGCCTATGGCTACACCTTC. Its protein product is CASSLYLGQAYGYTF.

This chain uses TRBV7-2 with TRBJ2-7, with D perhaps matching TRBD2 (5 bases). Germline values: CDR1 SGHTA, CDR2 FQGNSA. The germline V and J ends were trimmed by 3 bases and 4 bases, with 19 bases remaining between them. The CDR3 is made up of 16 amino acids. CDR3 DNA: TGTGCCAGCAGCTTTTCAGGACGCGGAGGAAAATACGAGCAGTACTTC. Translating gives CASSFSGRGGKYEQYF.

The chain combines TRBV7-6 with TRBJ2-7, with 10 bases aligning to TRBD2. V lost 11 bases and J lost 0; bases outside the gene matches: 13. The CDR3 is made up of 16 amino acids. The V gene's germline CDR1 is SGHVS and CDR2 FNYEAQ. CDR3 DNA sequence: TGTGCCCCGGGGCTAGCGGGAGCCCTACTCTCCTACGAGCAGTACTTC. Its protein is CAPGLAGALLSYEQYF. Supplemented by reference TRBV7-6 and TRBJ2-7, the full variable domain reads GAGVSQSPRYKVTKRGQDVALRCDPISGHVSLYWYRQALGQGPEFLTYFNYEAQQDKSGLPNDRFSAERPEGSISTLTIQRTEQRDSAMYRCAPGLAGALLSYEQYFGPGTRLTVT.